The next 13 T cell receptor beta chains were all read from a single sample in a study of CD8 T cells in ankylosing spondylitis. Findings and limits, study-wide: One TCR beta motif, made up of roughly 8 highly homologous variants, appeared characteristic of ankylosing spondylitis blood.

Their target antigens are unknown. TCRdb re-derived calls from the 5' RACE reads in MiXCR, one entry per CDR3 protein. The data hold about 500,000 distinct CDR3 sequences, with roughly 5.3% observed a single time. The sequenced material came from blood, either unsorted or a sorted T cell fraction (not recorded which). The receptors shown here come from a male donor with ankylosing spondylitis.

The chain carries TRBV27 and TRBJ2-1; 8 nucleotides match TRBD2. Trimming took 2 bases from V and 6 from J; bases not matched to a gene: 6. The germline CDR1 and CDR2 sequences are MNHEY and SMNVEV (reference sequence). This CDR3 contains 15 residues. The CDR3 nucleotides are TGTGCCAGCAGTTTAAAACTAGCGGTCTTCAATGAGCAGTTCTTC. It is translated as CASSLKLAVFNEQFF.

This clonotype has only a few counts. The chain combines TRBV5-1 with TRBJ2-1; D not resolved. V gave up 5 bases and J gave up 6 bases, with 9 bases separating them. The CDR3 runs to 12 residues. CDR1 and CDR2 from the germline V gene are SGHRS and YFSETQ. Here the CDR3 reads CASRAMGNEQFF. The DNA of the CDR3 is TGCGCCAGCAGGGCCATGGGCAATGAGCAGTTCTTC.

This clonotype appeared many times. This chain joins TRBV5-1 and TRBJ2-7; TRBD1 matches at 11 bases. Germline assignment: CDR1 SGHRS and CDR2 YFSETQ. The J segment lost 3 bases and the V segment lost 0 bases, leaving 8 bases of the junction unmatched. The CDR3 contains 17 residues. The chain's CDR3 is CASSLGAGTGGIYEQYF. The CDR3 DNA is TGCGCCAGCAGCTTGGGAGCCGGGACAGGGGGGATCTACGAGCAGTACTTC.

This clonotype has a count of ten or more. V is TRBV7-6 and J is TRBJ1-1; perhaps TRBD1 as D (5 bases). Germline loops: CDR1 SGHVS, CDR2 FNYEAQ. V lost 5 bases, J lost 0 bases, and 19 bases lay in between. This CDR3 comprises 17 residues. CDR3 in DNA: TGTGCCAGCAGCCGGTGGGGCAGGGACTTTCTGAACACTGAAGCTTTCTTT. Translating gives CASSRWGRDFLNTEAFF.

This clonotype was recorded at least ten times. Written as DNA, the CDR3 is TGCGCCAGCAGCCAAATTGTGGGCTCGGGTATTGATACGCAGTATTTT. It is translated as CASSQIVGSGIDTQYF. The rearrangement links TRBV4-3 to TRBJ2-3; no clear D. V was shortened by 2 bases and J by 6 bases, with 18 bases between the two germline ends. Per the germline V gene, CDR1 is LGHNA and CDR2 is YSLEER. The CDR3 sequence is 16 residues long.

This clonotype was seen ten or more times. The chain links TRBV20-1 to TRBJ2-1, with D unclear. The CDR3 has 13 residues. CDR1 DFQATT and CDR2 SNEGSKA come from the germline V gene (reference sequence). V shed 7 bases and J shed 6 bases, with 16 bases lying between them. The CDR3 DNA reads TGCAGTGACCTCGGGCCCCTTTCCAATGAGCAGTTCTTC. This translates into CSDLGPLSNEQFF.

This clonotype was detected ten times or more. This chain uses TRBV10-3 with TRBJ2-1; 7 bases fit TRBD2. Germline CDR1 and CDR2: ENHRY and SYGVKD. V was pared by 7 bases and J by 4 bases, with 10 bases of the junction left unmatched. The CDR3 loop spans 15 amino acids. The CDR3 reads CAIKGGSGEYNEQFF. The CDR3 region has the DNA TGTGCCATCAAGGGCGGGAGCGGGGAATACAATGAGCAGTTCTTC.

This clonotype was seen ten or more times. The chain couples TRBV12-3 or TRBV12-4 to TRBJ2-3; D gene ambiguous. The V end lost 3 bases, the J end lost 4 bases, and 8 bases lay between the germline ends. This CDR3 region has 13 residues. The CDR3, as DNA: TGTGCCAGCAGTTTTAATGTGGCAGATACGCAGTATTTT. As protein: CASSFNVADTQYF.

This clonotype was seen a few times. V gene TRBV4-3 combines with J gene TRBJ1-1; weak D call: TRBD1 (5 bases). Deletions cut 0 bases from V and 4 bases from J, with 9 bases between. Per the germline V gene, CDR1 is LGHNA and CDR2 is YSLEER. The CDR3 sequence is 14 residues long. The CDR3 spells CASSQDAGSTEAFF. CDR3 DNA sequence: TGCGCCAGCAGCCAAGACGCAGGGAGCACTGAAGCTTTCTTT.

In its sample, this clonotype was seen a few times. V gene TRBV5-1 combines with J gene TRBJ2-7; 13 bases line up with TRBD2. The CDR3 contains 16 residues. The V segment lost 4 bases and the J segment 2 bases; nucleotides outside the gene matches: 6. Germline V lookup: CDR1 SGHRS, CDR2 YFSETQ. The DNA of the CDR3 is TGCGCCAGCAGCAAAGGGACTAGCGGGATCACCTACGAGCAGTACTTC. This encodes CASSKGTSGITYEQYF. Full variable domain (remainder filled in from reference TRBV5-1 and TRBJ2-7): KAGVTQTPRYLIKTRGQQVTLSCSPISGHRSVSWYQQTPGQGLQFLFEYFSETQRNKGNFPGRFSGRQFSNSRSEMNVSTLELGDSALYLCASSKGTSGITYEQYFGPGTRLTVT.

The sample holds many counts of this clonotype. This chain connects TRBV9 to TRBJ1-2, with D uncertain. This CDR3 is 15 amino acids long. Deletions cut 0 bases from V and 0 bases from J, with 9 bases between. Germline V lookup: CDR1 SGDLS, CDR2 YYNGEE. CDR3 loop: CASSVGIGTNYGYTF. CDR3 in DNA: TGTGCCAGCAGCGTAGGAATAGGGACTAACTATGGCTACACCTTC.

Ten or more counts support this clonotype. This sequence joins TRBV7-9 and TRBJ2-2; maybe TRBD2 (5 bases). Trimming removed 3 bases at V and 2 bases at J, with 7 bases between. The germline V gene has CDR1 SEHNR and CDR2 FQNEAQ (reference sequence). CDR3 length equals 14 residues. The CDR3 is CASSFGINTGELFF. The CDR3 nucleotides are TGTGCCAGCAGCTTCGGGATCAACACCGGGGAGCTGTTTTTT.

This clonotype was counted between two and nine times. The gene calls are TRBV20-1 and TRBJ1-1, with D maybe TRBD1 (5 bases). Trimming shortened V by 3 bases and J by 3 bases, and 11 bases separated the two germline ends. CDR1 is DFQATT, CDR2 SNEGSKA, per germline (reference sequence). The CDR3 contains 13 residues. The DNA for the CDR3 is TGCAGTGCTAGGCCTCAGGGTTACACTGAAGCTTTCTTT. This sequence encodes CSARPQGYTEAFF.